Listed here are 9 T cell receptor beta chains from one sample, sequenced in a study of blood T cells in healthy people across ages. Through a sample-barcoded 5' primer and a J-beta primer mix, a second PCR was run for about 6 to 11 cycles. TCRdb itself ran the 5' RACE reads through MiXCR, one entry per CDR3 protein. The sample carries about 1,800,000 distinct CDR3 sequences, 28% recorded once. The sample consisted of blood. Receptors originate from a young woman in good health.

The chain carries TRBV29-1 and TRBJ2-5; D is uncertain. The V end was cut by 6 bases, the J end by 6 bases, with 17 bases between. The CDR3 covers 13 residues. Germline CDR1 reads SQVTM; CDR2 reads ANQGSEA. In DNA form, the CDR3 reads TGCAGCGTGGCATCAACGTTAGGGAAGACCCAGTACTTC. Its translation: CSVASTLGKTQYF.

The chain employs TRBV20-1 and TRBJ2-1, with 14 bases that match TRBD2. V lost 4 bases to trimming and J lost 3 bases; unmatched junction nucleotides: 5. Germline CDR1 is DFQATT and CDR2 is SNEGSKA (reference sequence). This CDR3 comprises 16 residues. The CDR3 here is CSANPGLAGGYNEQFF. Here the CDR3 DNA reads TGCAGTGCTAACCCCGGACTAGCGGGGGGCTACAATGAGCAGTTCTTC.

This chain connects TRBV7-9 to TRBJ1-1; a possible D gene is TRBD1 (6 bases). Germline CDR1 SEHNR, CDR2 FQNEAQ (reference sequence). The CDR3 is 15 residues long. Trimming took 2 bases from V and 6 from J, leaving 16 bases between them. This CDR3 is CASSLRGGGRSEAFF. The DNA of the CDR3 is TGTGCCAGCAGCTTAAGGGGGGGCGGGCGATCTGAAGCTTTCTTT.

This chain connects TRBV5-1 to TRBJ2-5; TRBD2 agrees at 14 bases. The length of the CDR3 is 15 residues. The V segment lost 3 bases and the J segment 6 bases; nucleotides outside the gene matches: 4. In germline, CDR1 is SGHRS, CDR2 YFSETQ. The CDR3: CASSSRTSGGKTQYF. The CDR3, as DNA: TGCGCCAGCAGCTCCCGGACTAGCGGGGGGAAGACCCAGTACTTC.

The J gene is TRBJ1-5, the V gene TRBV6-6; TRBD1 aligns across 7 bases. Trimming cost V 6 bases and J 3 bases; bases outside gene matches: 5. The germline CDR1 and CDR2 sequences are MNHNY and SVGAGI (reference sequence). This CDR3 contains 14 residues. CDR3 amino acids: CASSNGQANQPQHF. In DNA form, the CDR3 reads TGTGCCAGCAGCAATGGACAGGCCAATCAGCCCCAGCATTTT.

This clonotype was picked up many times. The chain is built from TRBV2 and TRBJ2-4; D is possibly TRBD1 (6 bases). The V end was cut by 5 bases, the J end by 2 bases, with 19 bases between. This CDR3 contains 17 residues. The V gene's germline CDR1 is SNHLY and CDR2 FYNNEI. The DNA for the CDR3 is TGTGCCAGCAGTCTTAGGGACAACATTAACTCCAAAAACATTCAGTACTTC. As protein: CASSLRDNINSKNIQYF.

This chain connects TRBV6-1 to TRBJ2-2, with D perhaps TRBD1 (5 bases). The CDR3 totals 14 residues. Trimming removed 4 bases from V and 4 bases from J, with 10 bases in between. Per the germline V gene, CDR1 is MNHNS and CDR2 is SASEGT. For the CDR3, the DNA is TGTGCCAGCAGTGTACAGGTGTCCACCGGGGAGCTGTTTTTT. Protein product: CASSVQVSTGELFF.

The gene calls are TRBV5-1 and TRBJ2-1; 10 bases agree with TRBD2. Germline assignment: CDR1 SGHRS and CDR2 YFSETQ. This CDR3 is built from 17 residues. V was clipped by 4 bases and J by 8 bases; unmatched bases: 15. The CDR3 region is CASSPPGLARRWDEQFF. For the CDR3, the DNA is TGCGCCAGCAGCCCTCCGGGACTAGCGCGGAGATGGGATGAGCAGTTCTTC.

This clonotype was seen a few times. A much larger clone lies a single base off, so this may be a read error. V and J are TRBV12-3 or TRBV12-4 and TRBJ2-7, with D tentatively TRBD1 (6 bases). The CDR3 runs to 13 residues. The CDR3 DNA reads as TGCGCCAGCAGCTTGTACAGGGACTACGAGCAGTACTTC. Encoded protein: CASSLYRDYEQYF.